These 25 T cell receptor beta chains were all obtained from the same sample, sequenced in a study of cytomegalovirus exposure and HLA in healthy donors. PCR employed 60 Vbeta and 13 Jbeta primers. TCRdb keeps only in-frame clones here, not all; method: immunoSEQ multiplex PCR. The sample holds about 150,000 clones, about four fifths seen once. Sequenced sample: PBMCs. Every receptor here comes from a man between 45 and 60 years old in good health and CMV-seropositive.

This chain uses TRBV27 with TRBJ2-1, with TRBD1 identical over 11 bases. This CDR3 has 15 amino acids. V shed 3 bases and J 3 bases; nucleotides not matched to a gene: 1. The germline V gene has CDR1 MNHEY and CDR2 SMNVEV (reference sequence). This chain's CDR3 is CASSFGTGGYNEQFF. The CDR3, as DNA: TGTGCCAGCAGTTTCGGGACAGGGGGCTACAATGAGCAGTTCTTC.

This chain connects TRBV11-2 to TRBJ2-7; TRBD1 might be the D (5 bases). Germline lookup yields CDR1 SGHAT and CDR2 FQNNGV. Trimming cost V 5 bases and J 1 base, with 12 bases left between them. The CDR3 spans 14 residues. CDR3 DNA: TGTGCCAGCAGCGTACAGGCGGCTTCCTACGAGCAGTACTTC. Residues: CASSVQAASYEQYF.

The chain is built from TRBV9 and TRBJ1-6; 8 nucleotides align to TRBD1. This CDR3 has 16 residues. The J segment lost 3 bases and the V segment lost 3 bases, leaving 5 bases of the junction unmatched. Germline V gives CDR1 SGDLS, CDR2 YYNGEE. The CDR3 coding sequence is TGTGCCAGCAGCGCCACAGGGGGAATCTATAATTCACCCCTCCACTTT. It encodes CASSATGGIYNSPLHF.

This chain connects TRBV9 to TRBJ2-5; 12 nucleotides agree with TRBD2. Trimming at V came to 3 bases and at J to 4 bases, leaving 10 bases not matched to a gene. Per germline, CDR1 SGDLS and CDR2 YYNGEE. The CDR3 sequence is 17 residues long. This CDR3 is CASSADVTSGSGETQYF. CDR3 DNA sequence: TGTGCCAGCAGCGCAGACGTGACTAGCGGGAGTGGAGAGACCCAGTACTTC. Supplemented by reference TRBV9 and TRBJ2-5, the full variable domain reads DSGVTQTPKHLITATGQRVTLRCSPRSGDLSVYWYQQSLDQGLQFLIQYYNGEERAKGNILERFSAQQFPDLHSELNLSSLELGDSALYFCASSADVTSGSGETQYFGPGTRLLVL.

This clone was seen once. The chain has TRBV2 and TRBJ2-1; TRBD2 agrees at 7 bases. The germline V gene encodes CDR1 SNHLY and CDR2 FYNNEI. CDR3 size: 14 residues. Losses at the gene ends were 8 bases for V and 5 bases for J; bases not matched to a gene: 9. The CDR3 DNA sequence: TGTGCCAGCGGTCCCCTGGGAGGGGACAATGAGCAGTTCTTC. Translation gives CASGPLGGDNEQFF. The full variable domain, in which reference TRBV2 and TRBJ2-1 provide the parts outside the CDR3, is EPEVTQTPSHQVTQMGQEVILRCVPISNHLYFYWYRQILGQKVEFLVSFYNNEISEKSEIFDDQFSVERPDGSNFTLKIRSTKLEDSAMYFCASGPLGGDNEQFFGPGTRLTVL.

The chain carries TRBV5-4 and TRBJ1-6; 8 bases map to TRBD1. Losses at the gene ends were 4 bases for V and 9 bases for J; bases not matched to a gene: 6. Germline lookup yields CDR1 SGHNT and CDR2 YYREEE (reference sequence). This CDR3 is built from 14 residues. CDR3 in DNA: TGTGCCAGCAGCGGCAGGGGGCGGGGTTCACCCCTCCACTTT. The encoded protein is CASSGRGRGSPLHF.

This clone was seen just once. The V and J genes are TRBV10-3 and TRBJ2-2; D is possibly TRBD2 (6 bases). The V end lost 10 bases, the J end lost 0 bases, and 15 bases lay between the germline ends. Per germline, CDR1 ENHRY and CDR2 SYGVKD. This CDR3 is 15 amino acids long. The DNA of the CDR3 is TGTGCCACCCGCGACGCGGGAACGAACACCGGGGAGCTGTTTTTT. Translated, it gives CATRDAGTNTGELFF.

In its sample, this clone was seen a few times. The chain uses TRBV5-1 and TRBJ2-3; TRBD2 matches 13 bases. CDR1 and CDR2 (germline): SGHRS, YFSETQ. The CDR3 loop spans 16 amino acids. Losses at the gene ends were 2 bases for V and 3 bases for J; bases not matched to a gene: 3. The CDR3 bases are TGCGCCAGCAGCTTCGGACTAGCGGGAGTTACAGATACGCAGTATTTT. It translates to CASSFGLAGVTDTQYF.

The CDR3 nucleotides are TGTGCCAGCAGTGAAGAAGCGGGAGGGCTACAAGAGACCCAGTACTTC. It specifies CASSEEAGGLQETQYF. The rearrangement uses TRBV2 and TRBJ2-5; 10 bases are shared with TRBD2. The CDR3 extends over 16 amino acids. The V gene's germline CDR1 is SNHLY and CDR2 FYNNEI. Trimming at V came to 1 base and at J to 2 bases, leaving 4 bases not matched to a gene. Together with reference TRBV2 and TRBJ2-5, the CDR3 gives the full variable domain: EPEVTQTPSHQVTQMGQEVILRCVPISNHLYFYWYRQILGQKVEFLVSFYNNEISEKSEIFDDQFSVERPDGSNFTLKIRSTKLEDSAMYFCASSEEAGGLQETQYFGPGTRLLVL.

This clone has a handful of counts. V usage is TRBV4-1 and J usage is TRBJ2-1; weak D call: TRBD2 (6 bases). The CDR3 is 13 residues long. Germline CDR1 reads MGHRA; CDR2 reads YSYEKL. V lost 4 bases to trimming and J lost 2 bases, with 6 bases between them. This CDR3 reads CASSRRAYNEQFF. CDR3 nucleotides: TGCGCCAGCAGCCGGAGGGCCTACAATGAGCAGTTCTTC.

The V and J genes are TRBV10-2 and TRBJ2-3, with D maybe TRBD1 (6 bases). The germline V gene encodes CDR1 WSHSY and CDR2 SAAADI. Trimming cost V 5 bases and J 2 bases, with 14 bases left between them. The CDR3 is made up of 15 amino acids. The CDR3 loop reads CASSPGHIFTDTQYF. Written as DNA, the CDR3 is TGCGCCAGCAGTCCGGGACACATATTCACAGATACGCAGTATTTT.

About this clone: The same CDR3 arises from other DNA sequences in this sample as well. V gene TRBV27 combines with J gene TRBJ2-5, with D perhaps matching TRBD1 (5 bases). Germline assignment: CDR1 MNHEY and CDR2 SMNVEV (reference sequence). Trimming took 3 bases from V and 5 from J, leaving 7 bases between them. CDR3 length: 12 residues. CDR3 in DNA: TGTGCCAGCAGTTTTAGGGGTGAGACCCAGTACTTC. Protein: CASSFRGETQYF.

This clone was detected only a few times. V usage is TRBV7-2 and J usage is TRBJ2-3; a possible D gene is TRBD2 (5 bases). The CDR3 contains 16 residues. Looked up from germline, CDR1 is SGHTA and CDR2 is FQGNSA. Trimming shortened V by 4 bases and J by 0 bases, and 14 bases separated the two germline ends. CDR3 sequence: CASSSVKADSTDTQYF. The CDR3 nucleotides read TGTGCCAGCAGCTCCGTAAAAGCGGATAGCACAGATACGCAGTATTTT.

This chain uses TRBV2 with TRBJ1-5; unclear D gene. Trimming took off 7 bases at V and 0 bases at J, with 13 bases between the two ends. The CDR3 extends over 15 amino acids. From germline, CDR1 is SNHLY and CDR2 FYNNEI. CDR3 in DNA: TGTGCCAGCAACCGTGGGCAGGATAGCAATCAGCCCCAGCATTTT. This encodes CASNRGQDSNQPQHF.

The rearrangement uses TRBV25-1 and TRBJ2-5; 8 bases align to TRBD2. The J call may be faulty, since TRBJ2-7 better matches the DNA end. The CDR3 has 14 amino acids. Germline V lookup: CDR1 MGHDK, CDR2 SYGVNS. The CDR3 spells CASTDPGRAYEQYF. DNA for the CDR3: TGTGCCAGCACTGATCCCGGGAGGGCCTACGAGCAGTACTTC.

The chain joins TRBV28 to TRBJ2-5, with TRBD1 identical over 9 bases. CDR1 is MDHEN, CDR2 SYDVKM, per germline. Germline trimming cut 6 bases from V and 4 bases from J; bases unmatched to any gene: 6. The CDR3 is 14 amino acids. CDR3 coding DNA: TGTGCCAGCAGCAAACTACAGGGGGCAGAGACCCAGTACTTC. Amino acids: CASSKLQGAETQYF.

The chain recombines TRBV11-2 with TRBJ2-6; TRBD2 is a possible D gene (6 bases). Trimming shortened V by 6 bases and J by 0 bases, and 15 bases separated the two germline ends. The CDR3 length is 17 residues. Germline V CDR1 and CDR2: SGHAT, FQNNGV. The CDR3 DNA sequence: TGTGCCAGCAGGAACGGGGGAAGCAGCTCTGGGGCCAACGTCCTGACTTTC. Translating gives CASRNGGSSSGANVLTF.

The rearrangement uses TRBV10-2 and TRBJ2-5, with 7 bases that match TRBD1. Germline assignment: CDR1 WSHSY and CDR2 SAAADI. The V gene end was trimmed by 6 bases and the J gene end by 7 bases; junction bases not matched to a gene: 11. This CDR3 has 14 amino acids. The CDR3 region is CASRLTTGTATQYF. The CDR3 DNA follows: TGCGCCAGCAGACTTACGACAGGGACGGCGACCCAGTACTTC.

J is TRBJ2-7 and V is TRBV5-1; D call uncertain. This CDR3 region has 12 residues. Germline V gives CDR1 SGHRS, CDR2 YFSETQ. The V gene lost 3 bases and the J gene lost 5 bases, with 9 bases spanning the gap. CDR3 sequence (DNA): TGCGCCAGCAGCTCAGGAACGGACGAGCAGTACTTC. It encodes CASSSGTDEQYF.

The chain couples TRBV6-1 to TRBJ2-7; TRBD1 is a possible D gene (6 bases). CDR1 MNHNS and CDR2 SASEGT come from the germline V gene. The CDR3 runs 14 residues. V was clipped by 6 bases and J by 7 bases, with 19 bases between them. DNA of the CDR3: TGTGCCAGCAGGCCGAGGACAGTTCAACGGGAGCAGTACTTC. Translating gives CASRPRTVQREQYF.

The rearrangement links TRBV28 to TRBJ1-4, with 12 bases that match TRBD1. Germline V lookup: CDR1 MDHEN, CDR2 SYDVKM. The CDR3 has 17 residues. V shed 1 base and J 9 bases; nucleotides not matched to a gene: 9. CDR3 nucleotide sequence: TGTGCCAGCAGTTTATTAGGGACAGGGGGCCTGTTGAAAAAACTGTTTTTT. Residues: CASSLLGTGGLLKKLFF.

The chain has TRBV5-8 and TRBJ2-1, with 8 bases fitting TRBD1. The CDR3 consists of 12 residues. V gave up 9 bases and J gave up 7 bases; unmatched junction bases: 6. The germline V gene has CDR1 SGHTS and CDR2 YDEGEE. CDR3 protein: CATTGGSNEQFF. The CDR3, as DNA: TGTGCCACTACAGGGGGATCGAATGAGCAGTTCTTC. Variable domain in full (rest from reference TRBV5-8 and TRBJ2-1): EAGVTQSPTHLIKTRGQQATLRCSPISGHTSVYWYQQALGLGLQFLLWYDEGEERNRGNFPPRFSGRQFPNYSSELNVNALELEDSALYLCATTGGSNEQFFGPGTRLTVL.

This sequence joins TRBV19 and TRBJ2-1; 14 bases line up with TRBD2. The germline V gene has CDR1 LNHDA and CDR2 SQIVND (reference sequence). This CDR3 has 18 residues. V gave up 5 bases and J gave up 9 bases; unmatched junction bases: 15. The CDR3 DNA reads as TGTGCCAGTAGTTCGGGACTAGCGGGAGAAGCCTACCTAGGTGAGCAGTTCTTC. Protein sequence: CASSSGLAGEAYLGEQFF.

This clone was seen only a few times. V usage is TRBV6-1 and J usage is TRBJ2-7; 9 bases are shared with TRBD1. Germline CDR1 MNHNS, CDR2 SASEGT. Trimming took 4 bases from V and 5 from J; bases not matched to a gene: 6. This CDR3 is built from 14 residues. The CDR3 DNA sequence: TGTGCCAGCAGTGTCGGGGACAGGGACCACGAGCAGTACTTC. This gives the protein CASSVGDRDHEQYF.

This chain connects TRBV5-1 to TRBJ2-7; tentative D call: TRBD2 (6 bases). V was clipped by 0 bases and J by 3 bases, with 13 bases between them. Germline V CDR1 and CDR2: SGHRS, YFSETQ. The CDR3 has 15 residues. The DNA for the CDR3 is TGCGCCAGCAGCTTGGCCGGGACTGGGAGCTACGAGCAGTACTTC. Amino acids: CASSLAGTGSYEQYF.